These 28 T cell receptor beta chains came from one sample sequenced in a study of cytomegalovirus exposure and HLA in healthy donors. Use of 60 Vbeta and 13 Jbeta primers characterized the PCR. TCRdb's table, derived via immunoSEQ multiplex PCR, lists solely in-frame clones and lacks some. The repertoire has 160,000 or so clones, 60% to 85% of them found once; the top ten carry 5.5% to 7.5%. Sequences were obtained from PBMCs. Receptors were obtained from a woman between 40 and 55 years old in good health and CMV-seropositive.

The chain combines TRBV7-2 with TRBJ2-5, with TRBD2 matching over 7 bases. Germline V gene data show CDR1 as SGHTA and CDR2 as FQGNSA. The CDR3 extends over 16 amino acids. The V gene end was trimmed by 2 bases and the J gene end by 1 base; junction bases not matched to a gene: 7. This CDR3 reads CASSLYPGLRQETQYF. DNA for the CDR3: TGTGCCAGCAGCTTATACCCGGGACTACGCCAAGAGACCCAGTACTTC.

This clone was seen only once. The chain recombines TRBV7-9 with TRBJ2-3; D is undetermined. Germline loops: CDR1 SEHNR, CDR2 FQNEAQ (reference sequence). Trimming took 4 bases from V and 6 from J, leaving 11 bases between them. The CDR3 spans 13 residues. CDR3 coding DNA: TGTGCCAGCAGCTCCCCTCCCCCCGATACGCAGTATTTT. It encodes CASSSPPPDTQYF.

This clone was observed a handful of times. The rearrangement joins TRBV9 to TRBJ2-5; D is undetermined. Germline V gene sequence: CDR1 SGDLS, CDR2 YYNGEE. The CDR3 is 14 residues long. The germline V and J ends were trimmed by 0 bases and 5 bases, with 11 bases remaining between them. The CDR3 loop is CASSVDIAAETQYF. The CDR3 DNA reads as TGTGCCAGCAGCGTAGATATAGCAGCGGAGACCCAGTACTTC.

The V gene is TRBV7-2, the J gene TRBJ2-2; 7 bases align to TRBD2. The germline V gene encodes CDR1 SGHTA and CDR2 FQGNSA. V dropped 5 bases and J dropped 7; count of bases not matched to a gene: 7. The CDR3 loop spans 14 amino acids. The CDR3 is CASSPSLAGGELFF. The CDR3 DNA reads as TGTGCCAGCAGCCCTAGCTTAGCGGGCGGGGAGCTGTTTTTT.

As regards this clone: The junction shows a germline mismatch at one end, possibly a read error. This CDR3 reads CSSSFSPSGRTEAFF. The CDR3 DNA is TGTTCCAGCAGCTTTTCGCCCTCGGGTCGAACTGAAGCTTTCTTT. The chain recombines TRBV7-9 with TRBJ1-1; D is undetermined. The CDR3 runs 15 residues. In germline, CDR1 is SEHNR, CDR2 FQNEAQ (reference sequence). Looking up the rest from reference TRBV7-9 and TRBJ1-1 gives the full variable domain: DTGVSQNPRHKITKRGQNVTFRCDPISEHNRLYWYRQTLGQGPEFLTYFQNEAQLEKSRLLSDRFSAERPKGSFSTLEIQRTEQGDSAMYLCSSSFSPSGRTEAFFGQGTRLTVV.

The V gene is TRBV5-1, the J gene TRBJ1-2; D is unclear. From germline, CDR1 is SGHRS and CDR2 YFSETQ. V was shortened by 0 bases and J by 0 bases, with 6 bases between the two germline ends. The CDR3 contains 14 residues. CDR3 protein: CASSLVETNYGYTF. The CDR3 bases are TGCGCCAGCAGCTTGGTCGAGACTAACTATGGCTACACCTTC.

The chain recombines TRBV30 with TRBJ2-5; D uncertain. V was cut by 4 bases and J by 5 bases, with 8 bases left in between. The CDR3 is 11 amino acids. Germline CDR1 and CDR2: GTSNPN and SVGIG (reference sequence). CDR3 amino acids: CAWNYLETQYF. The CDR3 region has the DNA TGTGCCTGGAACTATTTGGAGACCCAGTACTTC.

The rearrangement links TRBV7-2 to TRBJ2-7; 7 positions agree with TRBD1. Unmatched junction bases numbered 8, after V lost 5 bases and J lost 4 bases. CDR3 length: 14 amino acids. The germline gives CDR1 SGHTA, CDR2 FQGNSA. The CDR3 coding sequence is TGTGCCAGCAGCCCCGACAGGGCTCTTTACGAGCAGTACTTC. This codes for CASSPDRALYEQYF.

This clone was observed a single time. The chain carries TRBV9 and TRBJ2-7; 8 bases match TRBD1. There are 16 residues in the CDR3. V shed 4 bases and J 4 bases; nucleotides not matched to a gene: 13. Germline V gives CDR1 SGDLS, CDR2 YYNGEE. The DNA of the CDR3 is TGTGCCAGCAGCCCTCGTTCCGGGACAGGACTTTACGAGCAGTACTTC. Translation gives CASSPRSGTGLYEQYF.

This clone has just a few counts. This sequence joins TRBV4-3 and TRBJ1-4; D might be TRBD1 (6 bases). Germline-derived CDR1 and CDR2 are LGHNA and YSLEER. Trimming took off 4 bases at V and 8 bases at J, with 20 bases between the two ends. CDR3 length: 16 amino acids. The CDR3 DNA reads as TGCGCCAGCAGCCTCGGCTACAAGGGGGTTGGGGAAAAACTGTTTTTT. This translates into CASSLGYKGVGEKLFF.

The CDR3 bases are TGCGCCAGCACGGAAAACAGGGCCGTCTATGGCTACACCTTC. Translated: CASTENRAVYGYTF. The J gene is TRBJ1-2, the V gene TRBV5-1; tentatively, D is TRBD1 (6 bases). CDR1 SGHRS and CDR2 YFSETQ come from the germline V gene. V lost 6 bases and J 4 bases, leaving 16 bases between the germline ends. The length of the CDR3 is 14 residues.

The V and J genes are TRBV19 and TRBJ1-1, with D unresolved. CDR1 and CDR2 (germline): LNHDA, SQIVND (reference sequence). Trimming shortened V by 4 bases and J by 1 base, and 10 bases separated the two germline ends. This CDR3 spans 14 amino acids. CDR3 nucleotide sequence: TGTGCCAGTAGTACAGAACTGCGGAACACTGAAGCTTTCTTT. Protein sequence: CASSTELRNTEAFF.

The J gene is TRBJ2-2, the V gene TRBV11-2; TRBD1 might be the D (5 bases). V shed 4 bases and J shed 4 bases, with 10 bases lying between them. The CDR3 has 14 amino acids. Germline values: CDR1 SGHAT, CDR2 FQNNGV. The CDR3 region is CASSSRVSTGELFF. In nucleotides, the CDR3 is TGTGCCAGCAGCTCCAGGGTGAGCACCGGGGAGCTGTTTTTT. The whole variable domain, filled in from reference TRBV11-2 and TRBJ2-2, reads EAGVAQSPRYKIIEKRQSVAFWCNPISGHATLYWYQQILGQGPKLLIQFQNNGVVDDSQLPKDRFSAERLKGVDSTLKIQPAKLEDSAVYLCASSSRVSTGELFFGEGSRLTVL.

This clone was found once. The chain is built from TRBV27 and TRBJ2-2; TRBD1 is a possible D gene (7 bases). The CDR3 is 16 residues long. Germline loops: CDR1 MNHEY, CDR2 SMNVEV (reference sequence). Trimming removed 4 bases from V and 3 bases from J, with 15 bases in between. CDR3 DNA sequence: TGTGCCAGCAGTTCCCCGACAGGGACTTACACCGGGGAGCTGTTTTTT. It specifies CASSSPTGTYTGELFF.

The genes are TRBV10-2 and TRBJ2-7, with a weak D call TRBD1 (5 bases). The CDR3 sequence is 11 residues long. CDR1 is WSHSY, CDR2 SAAADI, per germline. Trimming stripped 8 bases from V and 5 bases from J, with 10 bases between. DNA of the CDR3: TGCGCCAGCGAAATAGGGGACGAGCAGTACTTC. As protein: CASEIGDEQYF.

This clone has at least ten counts. The chain couples TRBV25-1 to TRBJ2-2; no clear D gene. V gave up 7 bases and J gave up 6 bases, with 9 bases separating them. This CDR3 contains 12 residues. Per the germline V gene, CDR1 is MGHDK and CDR2 is SYGVNS. The DNA for the CDR3 is TGTGCCAGCAACAGCCTACCCGGGGAGCTGTTTTTT. Translating it yields CASNSLPGELFF.

This clone was seen ten or more times. V gene TRBV6-5 combines with J gene TRBJ1-3; 10 bases agree with TRBD1. V lost 4 bases to trimming and J lost 8 bases; unmatched junction nucleotides: 5. The CDR3 covers 14 residues. Germline lookup yields CDR1 MNHEY and CDR2 SVGAGI. CDR3 in amino acids: CASSLRDRGHTIYF. In DNA, the CDR3 is TGTGCCAGCAGTTTAAGAGACAGGGGGCACACCATATATTTT.

This sequence joins TRBV30 and TRBJ1-1, with D possibly TRBD1 on 6 matching bases. The germline CDR1 and CDR2 sequences are GTSNPN and SVGIG (reference sequence). V was trimmed by 0 bases and J by 3 bases, leaving 8 bases between them. This CDR3 is 13 amino acids long. CDR3 nucleotide sequence: TGTGCCTGGAGTGTAGGGGGGGACACTGAAGCTTTCTTT. It yields the protein CAWSVGGDTEAFF.

The chain recombines TRBV6-1 with TRBJ1-1, with D hard to call. The V and J ends lost 8 bases and 1 base respectively, with 8 bases between them. This CDR3 region has 12 residues. Germline V gene data show CDR1 as MNHNS and CDR2 as SASEGT. CDR3 DNA sequence: TGTGCCAGCTGGCGGGGGAACACTGAAGCTTTCTTT. It encodes CASWRGNTEAFF.

This sequence joins TRBV6-1 and TRBJ1-1, with D possibly TRBD1 on 6 matching bases. CDR3 length: 15 residues. V shed 6 bases and J shed 0 bases, with 14 bases lying between them. Germline loops: CDR1 MNHNS, CDR2 SASEGT. Here the CDR3 DNA reads TGTGCCAGCAGCCCTCTCACAGGGATGAACACTGAAGCTTTCTTT. This codes for CASSPLTGMNTEAFF.

V usage is TRBV6-6 and J usage is TRBJ1-1; 7 bases agree with TRBD1. Germline CDR1 MNHNY, CDR2 SVGAGI (reference sequence). This CDR3 is 13 amino acids long. The V gene end was trimmed by 6 bases and the J gene end by 5 bases; junction bases not matched to a gene: 6. CDR3 sequence: CASRPPGGTEAFF. Here the CDR3 DNA reads TGTGCCAGCAGACCCCCAGGGGGGACTGAAGCTTTCTTT.

The rearrangement uses TRBV11-3 and TRBJ1-6; D ambiguous. The V end lost 0 bases, the J end lost 12 bases, and 9 bases lay between the germline ends. Looked up from germline, CDR1 is SGHNT and CDR2 is YENEEA. CDR3 length equals 13 residues. The DNA of the CDR3 is TGTGCCAGCAGCTTAGATCCGGGTGGACCCCTCCACTTT. Translating gives CASSLDPGGPLHF.

The chain recombines TRBV5-4 with TRBJ2-7; D may be TRBD2 (6 bases). The CDR3 extends over 13 amino acids. The V and J ends lost 4 bases and 9 bases respectively, with 17 bases between them. In germline, CDR1 is SGHNT, CDR2 YYREEE (reference sequence). The CDR3 spells CASSLPPNGRQYF. The CDR3 coding sequence is TGTGCCAGCAGCCTACCTCCTAACGGGAGGCAGTACTTC.

V is TRBV12-5 and J is TRBJ2-1; 11 nucleotides agree with TRBD1. V shed 0 bases and J 2 bases; nucleotides not matched to a gene: 6. From germline, CDR1 is LGHNT and CDR2 FRNRAP. CDR3 size: 18 residues. The chain's CDR3 is CASGLVRGDRGTYNEQFF. The DNA of the CDR3 is TGTGCTAGTGGTTTGGTACGCGGGGACAGGGGGACCTACAATGAGCAGTTCTTC.

Here the CDR3 reads CAWSIGTGKTPEAFF. The CDR3 DNA follows: TGTGCCTGGAGTATCGGGACAGGCAAAACCCCTGAAGCTTTCTTT. This chain connects TRBV30 to TRBJ1-1, with 8 bases matching TRBD1. CDR3 length: 15 amino acids. Trimming at V came to 2 bases and at J to 6 bases, leaving 11 bases not matched to a gene. CDR1 and CDR2 (germline): GTSNPN, SVGIG (reference sequence).

J is TRBJ1-2 and V is TRBV4-1; D possibly corresponds to TRBD1 (5 bases). Trimming removed 0 bases from V and 5 bases from J, with 10 bases in between. Germline V gene sequence: CDR1 MGHRA, CDR2 YSYEKL. This CDR3 is built from 14 residues. The CDR3 spells CASSQDKGDYGYTF. The CDR3 DNA is TGCGCCAGCAGCCAAGATAAAGGGGATTATGGCTACACCTTC.

This sequence joins TRBV5-1 and TRBJ2-5; D is unresolved. The J call may be incorrect, as the DNA end agrees better with TRBJ2-7. The CDR3 sequence is 15 residues long. Germline loops: CDR1 SGHRS, CDR2 YFSETQ. CDR3 DNA: TGCGCCAGCAGCTTGGGTGCGGTCCCTTCCTACGAGCAGTACTTC. Translated, it gives CASSLGAVPSYEQYF.

V and J are TRBV10-3 and TRBJ1-1, with unresolved D. The CDR3 sequence is 13 residues long. Germline lookup yields CDR1 ENHRY and CDR2 SYGVKD. V was trimmed by 7 bases and J by 3 bases, leaving 12 bases between them. CDR3 DNA sequence: TGTGCCATCACTGTGGCGCGGGACACTGAAGCTTTCTTT. It specifies CAITVARDTEAFF.